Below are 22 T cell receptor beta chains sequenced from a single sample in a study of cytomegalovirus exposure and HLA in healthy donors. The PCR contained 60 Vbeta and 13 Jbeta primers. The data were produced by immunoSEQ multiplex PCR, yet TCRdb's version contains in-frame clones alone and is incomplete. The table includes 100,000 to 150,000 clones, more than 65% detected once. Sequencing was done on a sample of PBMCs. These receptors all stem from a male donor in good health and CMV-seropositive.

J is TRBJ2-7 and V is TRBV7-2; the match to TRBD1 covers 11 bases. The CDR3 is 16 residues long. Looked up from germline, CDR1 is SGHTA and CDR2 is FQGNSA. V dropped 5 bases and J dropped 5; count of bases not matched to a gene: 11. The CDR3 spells CASSLTGTGGIHEQYF. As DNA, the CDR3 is TGTGCCAGCAGCCTCACCGGGACAGGGGGTATCCACGAGCAGTACTTC.

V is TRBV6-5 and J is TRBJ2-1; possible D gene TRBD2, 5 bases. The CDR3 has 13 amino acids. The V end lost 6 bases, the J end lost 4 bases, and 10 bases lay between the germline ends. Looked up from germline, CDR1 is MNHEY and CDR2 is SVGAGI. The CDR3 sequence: CASRPGLYNEQFF. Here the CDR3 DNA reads TGTGCCAGCAGGCCTGGACTGTACAATGAGCAGTTCTTC.

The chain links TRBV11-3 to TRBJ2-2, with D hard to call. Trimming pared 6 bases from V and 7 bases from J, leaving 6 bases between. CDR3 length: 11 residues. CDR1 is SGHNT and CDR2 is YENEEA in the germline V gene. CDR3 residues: CASSRGGELFF. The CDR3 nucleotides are TGTGCCAGCAGTAGAGGCGGGGAGCTGTTTTTT.

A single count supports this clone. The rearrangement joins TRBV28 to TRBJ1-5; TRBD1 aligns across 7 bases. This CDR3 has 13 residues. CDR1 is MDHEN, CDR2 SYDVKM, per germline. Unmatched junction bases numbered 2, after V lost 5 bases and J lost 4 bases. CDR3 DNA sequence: TGTGCCAGCAGTCTGGACAGGAATCAGCCCCAGCATTTT. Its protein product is CASSLDRNQPQHF.

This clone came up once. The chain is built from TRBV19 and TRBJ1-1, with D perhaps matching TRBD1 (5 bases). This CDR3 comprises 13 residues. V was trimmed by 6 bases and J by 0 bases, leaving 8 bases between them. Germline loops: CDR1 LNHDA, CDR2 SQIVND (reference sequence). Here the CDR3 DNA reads TGTGCCAGTAGGTTACAGGTGAACACTGAAGCTTTCTTT. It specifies CASRLQVNTEAFF. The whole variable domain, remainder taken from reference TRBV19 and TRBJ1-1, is DGGITQSPKYLFRKEGQNVTLSCEQNLNHDAMYWYRQDPGQGLRLIYYSQIVNDFQKGDIAEGYSVSREKKESFPLTVTSAQKNPTAFYLCASRLQVNTEAFFGQGTRLTVV.

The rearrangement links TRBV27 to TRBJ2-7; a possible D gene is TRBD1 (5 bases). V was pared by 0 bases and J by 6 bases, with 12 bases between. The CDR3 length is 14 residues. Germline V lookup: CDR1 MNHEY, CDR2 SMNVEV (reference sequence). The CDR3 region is CASSLSLGAIEQYF. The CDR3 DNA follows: TGTGCCAGCAGTTTATCGTTAGGGGCCATCGAGCAGTACTTC.

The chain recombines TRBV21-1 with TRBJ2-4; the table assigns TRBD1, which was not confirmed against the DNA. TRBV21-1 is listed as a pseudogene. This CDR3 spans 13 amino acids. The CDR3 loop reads CASSKPQKNIQYF. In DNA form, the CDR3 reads TGTGCCAGCAGCAAACCCCAGAAAAACATTCAGTACTTC.

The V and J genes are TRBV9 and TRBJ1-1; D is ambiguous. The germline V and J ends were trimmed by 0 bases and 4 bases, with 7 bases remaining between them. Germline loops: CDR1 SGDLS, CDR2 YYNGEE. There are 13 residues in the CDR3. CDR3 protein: CASSVGTVTEAFF. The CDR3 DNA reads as TGTGCCAGCAGCGTAGGAACAGTCACTGAAGCTTTCTTT.

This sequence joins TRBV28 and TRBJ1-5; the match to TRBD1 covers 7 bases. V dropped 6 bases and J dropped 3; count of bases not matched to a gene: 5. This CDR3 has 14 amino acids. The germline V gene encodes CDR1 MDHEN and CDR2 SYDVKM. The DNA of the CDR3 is TGTGCCAGCAGCCCCGGACAGGCCAATCAGCCCCAGCATTTT. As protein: CASSPGQANQPQHF.

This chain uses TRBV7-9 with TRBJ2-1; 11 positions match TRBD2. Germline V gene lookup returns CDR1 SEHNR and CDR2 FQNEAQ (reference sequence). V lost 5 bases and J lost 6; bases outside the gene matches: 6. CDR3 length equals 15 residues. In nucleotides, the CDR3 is TGTGCCAGCAGCGGTAGCGGGGGGGTTAGCAATGAGCAGTTCTTC. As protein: CASSGSGGVSNEQFF.

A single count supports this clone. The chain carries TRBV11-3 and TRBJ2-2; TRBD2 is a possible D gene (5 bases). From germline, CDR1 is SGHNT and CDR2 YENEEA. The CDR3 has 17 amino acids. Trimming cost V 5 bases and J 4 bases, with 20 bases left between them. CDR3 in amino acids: CASSPGGGREGTGELFF. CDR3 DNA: TGTGCCAGCAGCCCAGGAGGCGGCCGCGAGGGCACCGGGGAGCTGTTTTTT.

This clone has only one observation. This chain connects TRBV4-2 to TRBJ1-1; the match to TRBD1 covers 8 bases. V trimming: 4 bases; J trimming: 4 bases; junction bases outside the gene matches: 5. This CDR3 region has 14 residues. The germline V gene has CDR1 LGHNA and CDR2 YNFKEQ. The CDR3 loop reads CASSPDRVGTEAFF. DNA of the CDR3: TGTGCCAGCAGCCCGGACAGGGTGGGCACTGAAGCTTTCTTT.

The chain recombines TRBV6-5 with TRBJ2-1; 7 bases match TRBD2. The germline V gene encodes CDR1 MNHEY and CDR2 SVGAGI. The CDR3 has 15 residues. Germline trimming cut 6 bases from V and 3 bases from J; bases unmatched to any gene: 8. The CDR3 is CASSPYPSGYNEQFF. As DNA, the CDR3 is TGTGCCAGCAGCCCTTATCCTAGCGGCTACAATGAGCAGTTCTTC.

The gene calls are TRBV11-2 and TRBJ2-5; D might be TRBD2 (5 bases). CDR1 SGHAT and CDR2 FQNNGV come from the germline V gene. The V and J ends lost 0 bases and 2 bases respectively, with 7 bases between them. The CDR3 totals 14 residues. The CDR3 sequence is CASSLEGEQETQYF. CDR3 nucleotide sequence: TGTGCCAGCAGCTTAGAGGGAGAGCAAGAGACCCAGTACTTC.

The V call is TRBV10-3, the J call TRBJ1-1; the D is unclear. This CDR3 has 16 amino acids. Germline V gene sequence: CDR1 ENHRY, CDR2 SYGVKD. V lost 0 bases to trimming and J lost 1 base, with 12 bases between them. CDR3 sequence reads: CAISESRPLQNTEAFF. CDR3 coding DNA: TGTGCCATCAGTGAGTCTCGTCCACTACAGAACACTGAAGCTTTCTTT.

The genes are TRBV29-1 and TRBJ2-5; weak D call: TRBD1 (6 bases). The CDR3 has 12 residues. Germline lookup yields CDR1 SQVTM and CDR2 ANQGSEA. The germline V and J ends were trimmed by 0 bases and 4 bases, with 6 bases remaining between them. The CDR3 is CSVEEGAETQYF. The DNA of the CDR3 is TGCAGCGTTGAAGAGGGGGCAGAGACCCAGTACTTC. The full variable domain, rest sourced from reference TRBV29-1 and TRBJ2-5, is SAVISQKPSRDICQRGTSLTIQCQVDSQVTMMFWYRQQPGQSLTLIATANQGSEATYESGFVIDKFPISRPNLTFSTLTVSNMSPEDSSIYLCSVEEGAETQYFGPGTRLLVL.

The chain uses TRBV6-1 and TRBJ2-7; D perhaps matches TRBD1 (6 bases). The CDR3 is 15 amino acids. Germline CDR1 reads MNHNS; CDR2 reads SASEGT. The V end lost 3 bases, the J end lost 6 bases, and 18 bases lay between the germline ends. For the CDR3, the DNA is TGTGCCAGCAGTGAGGGTTTCAGTAAAGGGGGCGAGCAGTACTTC. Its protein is CASSEGFSKGGEQYF.

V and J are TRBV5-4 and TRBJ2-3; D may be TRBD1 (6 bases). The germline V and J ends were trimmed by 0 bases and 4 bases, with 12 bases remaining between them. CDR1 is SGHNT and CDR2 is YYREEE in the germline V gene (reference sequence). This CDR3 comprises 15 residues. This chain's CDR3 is CASSLGSGAADTQYF. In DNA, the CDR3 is TGTGCCAGCAGCTTGGGGTCAGGGGCGGCAGATACGCAGTATTTT.

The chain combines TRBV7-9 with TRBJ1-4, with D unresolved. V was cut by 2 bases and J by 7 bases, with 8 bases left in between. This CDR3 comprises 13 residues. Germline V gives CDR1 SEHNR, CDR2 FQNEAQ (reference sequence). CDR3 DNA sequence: TGTGCCAGCAGCTTACGAGGGAGTGAAAAACTGTTTTTT. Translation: CASSLRGSEKLFF.

CDR3 DNA sequence: TGTGCCAGCACCCCCTCGGGGGGTTCCTACGAGCAGTACTTC. This codes for CASTPSGGSYEQYF. The chain is built from TRBV28 and TRBJ2-7, with 7 bases matching TRBD2. V gave up 7 bases and J gave up 1 base; unmatched junction bases: 7. CDR1 MDHEN and CDR2 SYDVKM come from the germline V gene. The CDR3 is made up of 14 amino acids.

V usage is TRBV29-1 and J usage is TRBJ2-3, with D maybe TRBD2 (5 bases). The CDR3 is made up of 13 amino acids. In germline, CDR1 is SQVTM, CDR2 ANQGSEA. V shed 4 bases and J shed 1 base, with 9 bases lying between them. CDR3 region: CSVVAAGTDTQYF. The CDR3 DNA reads TGCAGCGTTGTGGCAGCGGGCACAGATACGCAGTATTTT.

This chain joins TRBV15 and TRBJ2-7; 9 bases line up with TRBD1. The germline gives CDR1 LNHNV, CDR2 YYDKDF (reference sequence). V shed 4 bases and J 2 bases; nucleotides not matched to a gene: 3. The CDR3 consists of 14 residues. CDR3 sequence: CATSIRQGAYEQYF. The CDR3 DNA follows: TGTGCCACCAGCATACGACAGGGGGCCTACGAGCAGTACTTC.